This TCR beta chain was sequenced in a study of cytomegalovirus exposure and HLA in healthy donors. Study outcomes and limitations: It was reported that the classifier diagnosed cytomegalovirus status with high specificity and sensitivity in both the original and validation cohorts.

PCR was performed using 60 Vbeta and 13 Jbeta primers. This table comes from immunoSEQ multiplex PCR, and its TCRdb copy is limited to in-frame clones, with some not included. The sample lists under 150,000 clones; approximately 83% were seen once. In the case of this clone: Its matching antigen is unknown.

The CDR3 runs 15 residues. The germline V gene encodes CDR1 MGHRA and CDR2 YSYEKL. Trimming removed 3 bases from V and 7 bases from J, with 19 bases in between. The clonotype comes from a woman between 35 and 50 years old in good health and CMV-seronegative. Sequencing input: PBMCs. The genes are TRBV4-1 and TRBJ2-7; D perhaps matches TRBD1 (5 bases). CDR3 sequence reads: CASSHLIFGAGEQYF. The CDR3 DNA reads as TGCGCCAGCAGCCACCTCATATTTGGGGCAGGAGAGCAGTACTTC.